These 9 T cell receptor beta chains were all obtained from the same sample, sequenced in a study of control samples from healthy donors and cancer patients. Here immunoSEQ multiplex PCR was the method, and the copy in TCRdb shows in-frame clones only, minus some. The sample contains over 150,000 clones, 75% to 95% of which appear only once. Sequencing was done on a sample of blood. These receptors were obtained from a middle-aged woman in good health.

This sequence joins TRBV5-1 and TRBJ2-7; the D is unclear. Deletions cut 0 bases from V and 6 bases from J, with 10 bases between. The CDR3 covers 13 residues. Germline V CDR1 and CDR2: SGHRS, YFSETQ. Written as DNA, the CDR3 is TGCGCCAGCAGCTTGGAATGGGGTGGCGAGCAGTACTTC. It codes for CASSLEWGGEQYF.

The table lists this clone with a count of one. The J gene is TRBJ1-6, the V gene TRBV18, with no clear D. Trimming removed 6 bases at V and 5 bases at J, with 11 bases between. The CDR3 sequence is 14 residues long. From germline, CDR1 is KGHSH and CDR2 LQKENI. The CDR3 is CASSQRGDNSPLHF. The CDR3 coding sequence is TGTGCCAGCTCCCAACGTGGAGATAATTCACCCCTCCACTTT.

CDR3 region: CASSLGPSGNTIYF. For the CDR3, the DNA is TGTGCCAGCAGCCTAGGACCTTCTGGAAACACCATATATTTT. The rearrangement uses TRBV7-3 and TRBJ1-3, with unresolved D. The CDR3 runs to 14 residues. Per the germline V gene, CDR1 is SGHTA and CDR2 is FQGTGA. Between the trimmed V and J ends, which lost 5 bases and 1 base, there was a span of 9 bases.

The V and J genes are TRBV7-9 and TRBJ1-6; 8 bases agree with TRBD1. The V gene end was trimmed by 5 bases and the J gene end by 7 bases; junction bases not matched to a gene: 4. Germline CDR1 is SEHNR and CDR2 is FQNEAQ (reference sequence). This CDR3 has 14 residues. The CDR3: CASSPQGVNSPLHF. CDR3 DNA: TGTGCCAGCAGCCCACAGGGGGTGAATTCACCCCTCCACTTT. The variable domain in full, completed from reference TRBV7-9 and TRBJ1-6, reads DTGVSQNPRHKITKRGQNVTFRCDPISEHNRLYWYRQTLGQGPEFLTYFQNEAQLEKSRLLSDRFSAERPKGSFSTLEIQRTEQGDSAMYLCASSPQGVNSPLHFGNGTRLTVT.

The chain combines TRBV18 with TRBJ2-2; the D gene is possibly TRBD2 (5 bases). Germline lookup yields CDR1 KGHSH and CDR2 LQKENI. Trimming took 6 bases from V and 3 from J, leaving 5 bases between them. The CDR3 loop spans 12 amino acids. The CDR3 coding sequence is TGTGCCAGCTCGCGGGACACCGGGGAGCTGTTTTTT. It is translated as CASSRDTGELFF.

The chain joins TRBV9 to TRBJ2-3; TRBD2 agrees at 12 bases. The CDR3 totals 14 residues. Germline V gene data show CDR1 as SGDLS and CDR2 as YYNGEE. V trimming: 3 bases; J trimming: 4 bases; junction bases outside the gene matches: 0. CDR3 in amino acids: CASSASGGADTQYF. The CDR3 nucleotides read TGTGCCAGCAGCGCTAGCGGGGGGGCAGATACGCAGTATTTT. Complete variable domain (other parts from reference TRBV9 and TRBJ2-3): DSGVTQTPKHLITATGQRVTLRCSPRSGDLSVYWYQQSLDQGLQFLIQYYNGEERAKGNILERFSAQQFPDLHSELNLSSLELGDSALYFCASSASGGADTQYFGPGTRLTVL.

This chain uses TRBV5-1 with TRBJ2-7, with D unresolved. This CDR3 spans 14 amino acids. The germline V and J ends were trimmed by 2 bases and 0 bases, with 9 bases remaining between them. In germline, CDR1 is SGHRS, CDR2 YFSETQ. The CDR3: CASSLGGTSYEQYF. The CDR3 DNA follows: TGCGCCAGCAGCTTAGGCGGTACCTCCTACGAGCAGTACTTC.

The chain is built from TRBV7-9 and TRBJ1-4; D gene ambiguous. The CDR3 has 15 amino acids. The germline V gene has CDR1 SEHNR and CDR2 FQNEAQ (reference sequence). V shed 2 bases and J shed 8 bases, with 15 bases lying between them. The CDR3 loop is CASSLPGIHSEKLFF. The CDR3 coding sequence is TGTGCCAGCAGCTTACCCGGGATACACTCGGAAAAACTGTTTTTT. Based on the CDR3 plus reference TRBV7-9 and TRBJ1-4, the full variable domain is DTGVSQNPRHKITKRGQNVTFRCDPISEHNRLYWYRQTLGQGPEFLTYFQNEAQLEKSRLLSDRFSAERPKGSFSTLEIQRTEQGDSAMYLCASSLPGIHSEKLFFGSGTQLSVL.

A single count supports this clone. CDR3 sequence reads: CASSMGSPWGEQFF. CDR3 DNA: TGTGCCAGCAGTATGGGGTCCCCTTGGGGCGAGCAGTTCTTC. The chain carries TRBV6-6 and TRBJ2-1; TRBD1 might be the D (5 bases). The CDR3 has 14 amino acids. Germline V gene data show CDR1 as MNHNY and CDR2 as SVGAGI (reference sequence). V lost 5 bases to trimming and J lost 10 bases, with 18 bases between them.